This T cell receptor beta chain is from a study of Ad26.COV2.S vaccination and SARS-CoV-2 variants. Study as a whole: By the intramuscular route, Ad26.COV2.S was given once, or twice 56 days apart.

Treatment specified: some 20 received Ad26.COV2.S at low or high dose, single or two shots; several received placebo; per-sample allocation not given. Collection of the samples took place on day 63 after the first injection of vaccine or placebo. Boston provided a donor who was an adult aged 18-55 years. A note on this clone: What it binds is not known.

Clones were read by immunoSEQ multiplex PCR, and TCRdb kept only the in-frame ones, dropping some. The sample carries some 390,000 clones, about nine tenths recorded once. Trimming took 3 bases from V and 10 from J, leaving 27 bases between them. Germline values: CDR1 LGHNA, CDR2 YNFKEQ. CDR3 length equals 17 residues. Broader study findings: Total T cell responses may have been underestimated by the TCR breadth and depth analyses.

This clonotype originated in a person aged 18 to 65 who received the Ad26.COV2.S COVID-19 vaccine or a placebo. The sequenced sample was peripheral blood, obtained in a trial of Ad26.COV2.S vaccine versus placebo. This rearrangement joins TRBV4-2 to TRBJ1-1; possibly TRBD1 for D (5 bases). The CDR3 bases are TGTGCCAGCAGCCACCAAGAACTACGGTCAGGGATGGGTCGAGCTTTCTTT. As protein: CASSHQELRSGMGRAFF.